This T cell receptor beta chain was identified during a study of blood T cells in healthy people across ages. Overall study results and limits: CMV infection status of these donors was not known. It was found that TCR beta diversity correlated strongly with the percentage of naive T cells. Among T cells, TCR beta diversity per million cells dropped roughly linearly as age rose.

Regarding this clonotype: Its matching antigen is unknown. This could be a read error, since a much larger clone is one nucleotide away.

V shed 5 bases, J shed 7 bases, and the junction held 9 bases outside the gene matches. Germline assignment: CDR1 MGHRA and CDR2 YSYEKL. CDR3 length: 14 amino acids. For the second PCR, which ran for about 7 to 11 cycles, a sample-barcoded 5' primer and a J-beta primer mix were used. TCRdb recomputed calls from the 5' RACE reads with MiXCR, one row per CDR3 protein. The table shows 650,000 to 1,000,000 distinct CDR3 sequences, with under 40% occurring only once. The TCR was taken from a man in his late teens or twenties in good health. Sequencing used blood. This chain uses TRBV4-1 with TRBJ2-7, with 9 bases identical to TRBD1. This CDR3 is CASSTRTGANEQYF. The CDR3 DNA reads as TGCGCCAGCAGCACCCGGACAGGGGCAAATGAGCAGTACTTC.